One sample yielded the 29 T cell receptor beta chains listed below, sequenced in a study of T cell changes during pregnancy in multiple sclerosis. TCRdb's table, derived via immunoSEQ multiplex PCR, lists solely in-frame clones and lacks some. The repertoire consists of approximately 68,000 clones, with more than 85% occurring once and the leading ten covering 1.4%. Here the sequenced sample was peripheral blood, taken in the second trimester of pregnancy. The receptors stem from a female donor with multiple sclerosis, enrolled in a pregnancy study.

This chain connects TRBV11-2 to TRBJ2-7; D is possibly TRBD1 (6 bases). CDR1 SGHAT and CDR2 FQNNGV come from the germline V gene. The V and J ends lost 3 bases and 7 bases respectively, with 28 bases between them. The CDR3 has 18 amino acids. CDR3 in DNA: TGTGCCAGCAGCTTCGGTACTAAACGTACAGGGTCTTTAGGGGAGCAGTACTTC. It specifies CASSFGTKRTGSLGEQYF.

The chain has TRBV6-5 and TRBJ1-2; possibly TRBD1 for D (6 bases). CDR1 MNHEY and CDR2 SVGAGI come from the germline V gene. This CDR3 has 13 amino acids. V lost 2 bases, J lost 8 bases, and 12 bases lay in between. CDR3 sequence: CASSYGQGKGYTF. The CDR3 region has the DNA TGTGCCAGCAGTTACGGGCAGGGGAAGGGCTACACCTTC.

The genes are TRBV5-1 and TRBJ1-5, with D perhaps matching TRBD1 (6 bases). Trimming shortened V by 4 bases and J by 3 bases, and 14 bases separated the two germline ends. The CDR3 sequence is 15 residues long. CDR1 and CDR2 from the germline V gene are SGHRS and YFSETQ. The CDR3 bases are TGCGCCAGCAGCCCACTTGGACAGAACAATCAGCCCCAGCATTTT. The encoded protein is CASSPLGQNNQPQHF.

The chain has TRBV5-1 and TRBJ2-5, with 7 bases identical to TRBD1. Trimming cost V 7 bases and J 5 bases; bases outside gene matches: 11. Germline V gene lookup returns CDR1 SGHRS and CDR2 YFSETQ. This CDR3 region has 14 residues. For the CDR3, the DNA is TGCGCCAGCGGATTGACAGGGAGAGAGGAGACCCAGTACTTC. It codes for CASGLTGREETQYF.

The CDR3, as DNA: TGTGCCAGCAGTTACGGGAGGGGTTCTAACTATGGCTACACCTTC. Encoded protein: CASSYGRGSNYGYTF. The chain carries TRBV6-6 and TRBJ1-2, with a tentative D call TRBD1 (5 bases). Trimming took 2 bases from V and 0 from J, leaving 10 bases between them. Germline lookup yields CDR1 MNHNY and CDR2 SVGAGI (reference sequence). The CDR3 contains 15 residues.

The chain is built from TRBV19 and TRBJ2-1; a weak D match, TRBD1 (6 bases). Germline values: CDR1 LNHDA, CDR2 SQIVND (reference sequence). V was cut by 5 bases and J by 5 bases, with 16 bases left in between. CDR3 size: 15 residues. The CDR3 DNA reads TGTGCCAGTAGTCTGGGGGCCGGCCCGCACAATGAGCAGTTCTTC. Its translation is CASSLGAGPHNEQFF.

The CDR3 coding sequence is TGTGCCATCAGTGAGGGTCAGGGAAGGGATTCACCCCTCCACTTT. Translated: CAISEGQGRDSPLHF. The chain links TRBV10-3 to TRBJ1-6, with D possibly being TRBD1 (5 bases). The CDR3 contains 15 residues. V was pared by 2 bases and J by 8 bases, with 13 bases between. CDR1 is ENHRY, CDR2 SYGVKD, per germline.

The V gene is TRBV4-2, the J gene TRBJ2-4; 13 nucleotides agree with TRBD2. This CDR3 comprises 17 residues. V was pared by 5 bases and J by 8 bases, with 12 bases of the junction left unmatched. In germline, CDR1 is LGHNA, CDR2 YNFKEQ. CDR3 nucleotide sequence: TGTGCCAGCAGCTCAACTAGCGGGGGGGCCTTTTTGGACATTCAGTACTTC. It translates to CASSSTSGGAFLDIQYF.

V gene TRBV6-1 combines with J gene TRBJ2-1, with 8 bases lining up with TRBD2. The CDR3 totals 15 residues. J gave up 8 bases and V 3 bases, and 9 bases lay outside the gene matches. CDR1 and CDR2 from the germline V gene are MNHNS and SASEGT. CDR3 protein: CASSDGAGAVDEQFF. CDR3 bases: TGTGCCAGCAGTGATGGAGCGGGAGCTGTCGATGAGCAGTTCTTC.

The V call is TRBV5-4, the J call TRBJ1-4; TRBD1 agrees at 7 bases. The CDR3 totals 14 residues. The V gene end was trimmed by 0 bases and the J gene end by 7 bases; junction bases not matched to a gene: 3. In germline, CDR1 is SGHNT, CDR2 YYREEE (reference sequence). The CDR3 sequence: CASSLDRGGEKLFF. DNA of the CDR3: TGTGCCAGCAGCTTGGACAGGGGCGGTGAAAAACTGTTTTTT.

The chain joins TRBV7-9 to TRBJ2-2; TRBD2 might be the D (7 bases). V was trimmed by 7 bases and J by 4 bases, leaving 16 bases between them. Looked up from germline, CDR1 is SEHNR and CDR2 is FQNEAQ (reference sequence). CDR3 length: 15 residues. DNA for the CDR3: TGTGCCAGCATGAAGGGGGGGCCAGGCACCGGGGAGCTGTTTTTT. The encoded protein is CASMKGGPGTGELFF.

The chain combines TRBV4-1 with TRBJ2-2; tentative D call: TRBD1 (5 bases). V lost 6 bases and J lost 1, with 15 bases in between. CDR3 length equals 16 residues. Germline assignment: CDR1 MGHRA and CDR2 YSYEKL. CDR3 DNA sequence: TGCGCCAGCAGAGGGGCTGGGGAAGAGAACACCGGGGAGCTGTTTTTT. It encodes CASRGAGEENTGELFF.

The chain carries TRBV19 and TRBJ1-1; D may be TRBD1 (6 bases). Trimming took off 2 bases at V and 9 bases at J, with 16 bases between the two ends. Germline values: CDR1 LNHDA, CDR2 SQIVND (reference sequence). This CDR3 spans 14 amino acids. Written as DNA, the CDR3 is TGTGCCAGTAGTATACCGGACCGGGGGGGCCAAGCTTTCTTT. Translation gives CASSIPDRGGQAFF.

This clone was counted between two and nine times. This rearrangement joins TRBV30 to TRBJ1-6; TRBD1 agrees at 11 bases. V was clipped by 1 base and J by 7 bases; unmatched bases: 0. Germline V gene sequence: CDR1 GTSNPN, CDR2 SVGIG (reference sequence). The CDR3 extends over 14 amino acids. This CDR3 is CAWSGDRGNSPLHF. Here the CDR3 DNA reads TGTGCCTGGAGTGGGGACAGGGGGAATTCACCCCTCCACTTT.

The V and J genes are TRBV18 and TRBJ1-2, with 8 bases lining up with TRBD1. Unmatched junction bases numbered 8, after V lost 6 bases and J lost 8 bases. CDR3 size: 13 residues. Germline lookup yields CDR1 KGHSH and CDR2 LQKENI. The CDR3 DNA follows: TGTGCCAGCTCCCCAGACAGGGGAAGCGGCTACACCTTC. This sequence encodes CASSPDRGSGYTF.

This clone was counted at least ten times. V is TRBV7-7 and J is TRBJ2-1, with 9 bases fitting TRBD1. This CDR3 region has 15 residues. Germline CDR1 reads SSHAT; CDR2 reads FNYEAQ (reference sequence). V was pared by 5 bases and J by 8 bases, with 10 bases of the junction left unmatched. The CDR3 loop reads CASSPRRTGVHEQFF. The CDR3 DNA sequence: TGTGCCAGCAGCCCCCGACGGACAGGGGTGCATGAGCAGTTCTTC.

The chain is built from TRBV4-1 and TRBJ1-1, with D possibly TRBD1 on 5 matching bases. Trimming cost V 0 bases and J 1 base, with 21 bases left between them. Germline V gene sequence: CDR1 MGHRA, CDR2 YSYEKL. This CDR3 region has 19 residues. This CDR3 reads CASSQEGLGGEGENTEAFF. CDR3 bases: TGCGCCAGCAGCCAAGAGGGGCTTGGAGGGGAGGGCGAGAACACTGAAGCTTTCTTT.

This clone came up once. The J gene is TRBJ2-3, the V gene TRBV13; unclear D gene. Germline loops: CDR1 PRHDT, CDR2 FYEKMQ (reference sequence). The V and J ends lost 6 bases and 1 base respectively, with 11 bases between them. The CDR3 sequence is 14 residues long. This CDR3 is CASSMRIGTDTQYF. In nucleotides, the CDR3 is TGTGCCAGCAGTATGAGGATCGGCACAGATACGCAGTATTTT.

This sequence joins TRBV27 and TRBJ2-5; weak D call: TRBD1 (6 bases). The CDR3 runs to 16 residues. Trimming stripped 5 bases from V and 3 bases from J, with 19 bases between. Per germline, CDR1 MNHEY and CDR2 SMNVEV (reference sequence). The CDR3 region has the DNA TGTGCCAGCAGTATTAGAGCGGACAGATCAGAAGAGACCCAGTACTTC. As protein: CASSIRADRSEETQYF.

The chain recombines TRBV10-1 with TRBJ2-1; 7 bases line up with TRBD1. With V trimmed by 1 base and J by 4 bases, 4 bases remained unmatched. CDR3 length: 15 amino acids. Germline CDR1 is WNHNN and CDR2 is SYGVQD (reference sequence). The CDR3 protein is CASSEFGQAYNEQFF. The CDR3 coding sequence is TGCGCCAGCAGTGAGTTTGGACAGGCTTACAATGAGCAGTTCTTC.

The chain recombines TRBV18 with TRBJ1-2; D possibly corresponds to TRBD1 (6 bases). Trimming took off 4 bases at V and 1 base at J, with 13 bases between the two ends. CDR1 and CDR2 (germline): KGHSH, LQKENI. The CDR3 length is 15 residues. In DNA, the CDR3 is TGTGCCAGCTCACGACAACAGGACAGTAACTATGGCTACACCTTC. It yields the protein CASSRQQDSNYGYTF.

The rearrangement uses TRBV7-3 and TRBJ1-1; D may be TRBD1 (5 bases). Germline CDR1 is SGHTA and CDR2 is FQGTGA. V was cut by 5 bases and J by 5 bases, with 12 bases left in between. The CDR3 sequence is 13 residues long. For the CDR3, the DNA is TGTGCCAGCAGCCTCCAAGGGGCGACTGAAGCTTTCTTT. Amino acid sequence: CASSLQGATEAFF.

The CDR3 DNA is TGTGCCAGCAGTTTGGGGAGGGGTTCCGAAGCTTTCTTT. It codes for CASSLGRGSEAFF. This rearrangement joins TRBV27 to TRBJ1-1, with a tentative D call TRBD1 (5 bases). The germline V gene has CDR1 MNHEY and CDR2 SMNVEV (reference sequence). CDR3 length: 13 residues. V lost 3 bases to trimming and J lost 8 bases, with 13 bases between them.

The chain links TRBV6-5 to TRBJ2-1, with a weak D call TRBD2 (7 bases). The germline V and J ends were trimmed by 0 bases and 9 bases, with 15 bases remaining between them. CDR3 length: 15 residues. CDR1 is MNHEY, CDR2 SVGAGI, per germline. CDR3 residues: CASSYSSAGGPEQFF. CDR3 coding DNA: TGTGCCAGCAGTTACTCGAGTGCCGGGGGGCCTGAGCAGTTCTTC.

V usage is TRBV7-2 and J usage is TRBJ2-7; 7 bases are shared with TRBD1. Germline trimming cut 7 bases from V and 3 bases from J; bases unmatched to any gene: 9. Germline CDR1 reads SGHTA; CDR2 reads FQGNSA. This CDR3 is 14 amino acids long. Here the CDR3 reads CASTLQGTDYEQYF. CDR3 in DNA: TGTGCCAGCACGCTACAGGGGACCGACTACGAGCAGTACTTC. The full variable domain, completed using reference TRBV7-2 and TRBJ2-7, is GAGVSQSPSNKVTEKGKDVELRCDPISGHTALYWYRQSLGQGLEFLIYFQGNSAPDKSGLPSDRFSAERTGGSVSTLTIQRTQQEDSAVYLCASTLQGTDYEQYFGPGTRLTVT.

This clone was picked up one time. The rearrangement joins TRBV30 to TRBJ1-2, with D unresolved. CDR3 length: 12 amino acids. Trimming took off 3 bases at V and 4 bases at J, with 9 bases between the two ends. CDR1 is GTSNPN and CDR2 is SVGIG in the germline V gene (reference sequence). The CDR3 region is CAWSSQFYGYTF. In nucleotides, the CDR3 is TGTGCCTGGAGCAGTCAGTTCTATGGCTACACCTTC.

Written as DNA, the CDR3 is TGTGCCAGCAGCTACAGGGAAGTCTACGAGCAGTACTTC. Translation gives CASSYREVYEQYF. The V call is TRBV7-2, the J call TRBJ2-7; a weak D match, TRBD1 (6 bases). Trimming left V 4 bases short and J 3 bases short, with 10 bases between. Germline CDR1 SGHTA, CDR2 FQGNSA. The CDR3 has 13 residues. Full variable domain (remainder filled in from reference TRBV7-2 and TRBJ2-7): GAGVSQSPSNKVTEKGKDVELRCDPISGHTALYWYRQSLGQGLEFLIYFQGNSAPDKSGLPSDRFSAERTGGSVSTLTIQRTQQEDSAVYLCASSYREVYEQYFGPGTRLTVT.

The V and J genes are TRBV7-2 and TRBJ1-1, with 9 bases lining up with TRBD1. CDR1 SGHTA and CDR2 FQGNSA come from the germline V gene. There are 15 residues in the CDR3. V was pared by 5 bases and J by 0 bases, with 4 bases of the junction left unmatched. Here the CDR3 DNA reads TGTGCCAGCAGCCCTGGACAGGGGATGAACACTGAAGCTTTCTTT. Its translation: CASSPGQGMNTEAFF.

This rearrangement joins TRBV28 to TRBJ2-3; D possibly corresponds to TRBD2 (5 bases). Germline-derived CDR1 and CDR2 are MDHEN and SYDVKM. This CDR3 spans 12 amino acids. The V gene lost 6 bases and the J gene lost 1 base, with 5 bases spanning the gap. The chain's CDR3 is CASSGGTDTQYF. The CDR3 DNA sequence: TGTGCCAGCAGCGGGGGCACAGATACGCAGTATTTT.